The T cell receptor beta chain under discussion was sequenced for a study of cytomegalovirus exposure and HLA in healthy donors. As to this clone: Its antigen remains unknown.

Donors had nominal health at sampling but likely had unrecorded immune exposures. Study results and caveats: In vitro, three CMV-associated chains proved specific for CMV antigens.

Primers: 60 Vbeta forward and 13 Jbeta reverse. Sequencing used immunoSEQ multiplex PCR; TCRdb keeps in-frame clones, though not all of them. In the table there are about 180,000 clones, roughly 79% of which are singletons. Germline V CDR1 and CDR2: LGHNA, YSLEER. This CDR3 spans 17 amino acids. J was trimmed by 1 base and V by 1 base; bases with no gene match: 6. Input material: PBMCs. The chain carries TRBV4-3 and TRBJ2-2, with 7 bases lining up with TRBD2. The receptor's source is a man between 25 and 39 years old in good health and CMV-seronegative. CDR3 sequence (DNA): TGCGCCAGCAGCCAAGTTTCGAGCGGGGAGAACACCGGGGAGCTGTTTTTT. It encodes CASSQVSSGENTGELFF.